The 17 T cell receptor beta chains reported below all come from one sample, sequenced in a study of blood T cell repertoires in COVID-19. Using immunoSEQ multiplex PCR, the repertoire was profiled, and TCRdb retains in-frame clones only, with some absent. Of about 56,000 clones in the sample, nearly 90% are singletons; the top ten hold roughly 3.5%. The material sequenced was peripheral blood. The receptors derive from a man aged 45-65 years with active COVID-19.

This rearrangement joins TRBV7-9 to TRBJ1-2; a possible D gene is TRBD1 (6 bases). This CDR3 comprises 14 residues. In germline, CDR1 is SEHNR, CDR2 FQNEAQ (reference sequence). V was shortened by 3 bases and J by 4 bases, with 12 bases between the two germline ends. CDR3 residues: CASSLAGASYGYTF. CDR3 nucleotides: TGTGCCAGCAGCTTGGCAGGGGCCTCCTATGGCTACACCTTC.

The CDR3 loop reads CASSPPGGTLHF. In DNA form, the CDR3 reads TGTGCCAGCAGCCCTCCAGGGGGAACCCTCCACTTT. The chain links TRBV3-1 (or the pseudogene TRBV3-2) to TRBJ1-6; TRBD1 matches at 7 bases. Unmatched junction bases numbered 5, after V lost 4 bases and J lost 14 bases. Germline V CDR1 and CDR2: LGHDT, YNNKEL (reference sequence). This CDR3 has 12 amino acids.

The V gene is TRBV4-3, the J gene TRBJ1-2; 9 nucleotides line up with TRBD1. CDR3 length: 13 amino acids. Trimming removed 5 bases from V and 7 bases from J; junction bases left unmatched: 5. CDR1 is LGHNA, CDR2 YSLEER, per germline. The CDR3 here is CASSGQGWGGYTF. The CDR3 coding sequence is TGCGCCAGCAGCGGACAGGGGTGGGGTGGCTACACCTTC.

V gene TRBV12-3 or TRBV12-4 combines with J gene TRBJ1-2; tentative D call: TRBD1 (6 bases). V was pared by 5 bases and J by 7 bases, with 14 bases between. The CDR3 contains 13 residues. The CDR3 here is CASSLRGGGGYTF. CDR3 nucleotide sequence: TGTGCCAGCAGTCTCAGGGGTGGTGGTGGCTACACCTTC.

The chain couples TRBV19 to TRBJ1-5, with TRBD1 matching over 9 bases. Germline V gene data show CDR1 as LNHDA and CDR2 as SQIVND (reference sequence). The trim removed 5 bases at V and 4 bases at J, leaving 6 bases unmatched. The CDR3 runs 15 residues. The CDR3 DNA sequence: TGTGCCAGTAGTTTGGACAGGGGACAAAATCAGCCCCAGCATTTT. Translating it yields CASSLDRGQNQPQHF.

This chain joins TRBV5-5 and TRBJ2-5; 8 bases agree with TRBD2. Germline CDR1 is SGHKS and CDR2 is YYEKEE (reference sequence). V dropped 0 bases and J dropped 1; count of bases not matched to a gene: 2. This CDR3 comprises 15 residues. The CDR3, as DNA: TGTGCCAGCAGCTTGGTTAGCGGGGTCCAAGAGACCCAGTACTTC. Its translation is CASSLVSGVQETQYF.

The chain employs TRBV6-5 and TRBJ2-1; 9 nucleotides line up with TRBD1. This CDR3 contains 12 residues. The ends lost 6 bases at V and 14 bases at J; junction bases unmatched: 8. Germline V gene lookup returns CDR1 MNHEY and CDR2 SVGAGI. Here the CDR3 reads CASSQVRQGEFF. CDR3 DNA sequence: TGTGCCAGCAGCCAGGTCCGACAGGGGGAGTTCTTC.

This clone appeared once. This chain connects TRBV6-5 to TRBJ2-7; TRBD1 matches at 8 bases. The CDR3 consists of 15 residues. Germline V lookup: CDR1 MNHEY, CDR2 SVGAGI. V lost 0 bases to trimming and J lost 4 bases; unmatched junction nucleotides: 5. The CDR3 bases are TGTGCCAGCAGTTACTCGAACAGGGGGGAATACGAGCAGTACTTC. Translation gives CASSYSNRGEYEQYF.

J is TRBJ2-2 and V is TRBV6-2 or TRBV6-3; D is uncertain. The V gene lost 1 base and the J gene lost 1 base, with 10 bases spanning the gap. The CDR3 runs to 16 residues. Germline CDR1 MNHEY, CDR2 SVGEGT. Here the CDR3 reads CASSYFKRLNTGELFF. CDR3 bases: TGTGCCAGCAGTTACTTTAAACGGTTGAACACCGGGGAGCTGTTTTTT.

This clone appeared once. The rearrangement links TRBV6-6 to TRBJ2-5; no clear D gene. The CDR3 is 12 amino acids. The germline gives CDR1 MNHNY, CDR2 SVGAGI (reference sequence). V dropped 8 bases and J dropped 1 base, with 8 bases sitting between them. The CDR3 sequence: CASSTFQETQYF. The DNA of the CDR3 is TGTGCCAGCTCGACATTCCAAGAGACCCAGTACTTC.

V is TRBV14 and J is TRBJ1-2; TRBD1 might be the D (5 bases). Germline values: CDR1 SGHDN, CDR2 FVKESK. V gave up 4 bases and J gave up 4 bases, with 10 bases separating them. The CDR3 sequence is 13 residues long. CDR3 residues: CASSRGGSYGYTF. The DNA for the CDR3 is TGTGCCAGCAGCCGGGGGGGAAGCTATGGCTACACCTTC.

Only a few counts were recorded for this clone. The CDR3 loop reads CASSQDSLSPYEQYF. CDR3 sequence (DNA): TGTGCCAGCAGCCAGGACTCTTTGAGTCCCTACGAGCAGTACTTC. This chain links TRBV5-6 with TRBJ2-7, with D perhaps matching TRBD2 (5 bases). The CDR3 length is 15 residues. Per the germline V gene, CDR1 is SGHDT and CDR2 is YYEEEE. Trimming cost V 4 bases and J 2 bases, with 16 bases left between them.

The V gene is TRBV7-7, the J gene TRBJ2-5; 11 bases are a match to TRBD2. With 8 bases clipped from V and 5 bases from J, the junction kept 16 bases outside the gene matches. Germline values: CDR1 SSHAT, CDR2 FNYEAQ (reference sequence). This CDR3 is built from 17 residues. Here the CDR3 DNA reads TGTGCCAGCTCTCGGAGGAGTAGCGGGGGGGCCGGGGAGACCCAGTACTTC. Amino acid sequence: CASSRRSSGGAGETQYF.

CDR3 bases: TGTGCCAGCGGAACTACGGTCAATCAGCCCCAGCATTTT. Encoded protein: CASGTTVNQPQHF. The chain carries TRBV6-6 and TRBJ1-5; D remains unclear. The germline gives CDR1 MNHNY, CDR2 SVGAGI (reference sequence). V was shortened by 8 bases and J by 3 bases, with 11 bases between the two germline ends. The CDR3 has 13 amino acids.

The rearrangement uses TRBV15 and TRBJ2-7, with 8 positions matching TRBD1. Losses at the gene ends were 1 base for V and 3 bases for J; bases not matched to a gene: 11. The CDR3 runs 17 residues. In germline, CDR1 is LNHNV, CDR2 YYDKDF (reference sequence). Here the CDR3 reads CATSRAGQVPWSYEQYF. The CDR3 DNA is TGTGCCACCAGCAGAGCGGGACAGGTCCCGTGGAGCTACGAGCAGTACTTC.

The chain has TRBV6-5 and TRBJ1-6; D might be TRBD1 (6 bases). The V gene lost 7 bases and the J gene lost 6 bases, with 19 bases spanning the gap. The germline CDR1 and CDR2 sequences are MNHEY and SVGAGI. There are 16 residues in the CDR3. The CDR3 protein is CASTYSWQGRNSPLHF. In nucleotides, the CDR3 is TGTGCCAGCACCTACTCCTGGCAGGGGCGTAATTCACCCCTCCACTTT.

V is TRBV19 and J is TRBJ1-3; D possibly corresponds to TRBD1 (5 bases). Trimming removed 7 bases from V and 2 bases from J, with 18 bases in between. CDR3 size: 16 residues. Germline V gene lookup returns CDR1 LNHDA and CDR2 SQIVND (reference sequence). CDR3 sequence (DNA): TGTGCCAGTACCCTTTCCCAGGGTTTACCTGGAAACACCATATATTTT. Its protein product is CASTLSQGLPGNTIYF.